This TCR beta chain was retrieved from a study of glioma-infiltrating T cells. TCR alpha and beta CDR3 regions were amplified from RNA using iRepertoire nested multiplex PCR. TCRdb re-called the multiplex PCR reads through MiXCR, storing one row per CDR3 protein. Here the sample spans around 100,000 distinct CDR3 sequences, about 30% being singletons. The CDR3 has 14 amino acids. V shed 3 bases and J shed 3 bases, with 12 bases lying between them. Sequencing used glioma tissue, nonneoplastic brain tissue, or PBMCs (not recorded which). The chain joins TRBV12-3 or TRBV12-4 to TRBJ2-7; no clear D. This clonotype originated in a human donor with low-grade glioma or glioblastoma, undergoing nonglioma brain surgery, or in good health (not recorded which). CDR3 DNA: TGTGCCAGCAGTTTGGGCAGTTCAGTCTACGAGCAGTACTTC. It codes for CASSLGSSVYEQYF.